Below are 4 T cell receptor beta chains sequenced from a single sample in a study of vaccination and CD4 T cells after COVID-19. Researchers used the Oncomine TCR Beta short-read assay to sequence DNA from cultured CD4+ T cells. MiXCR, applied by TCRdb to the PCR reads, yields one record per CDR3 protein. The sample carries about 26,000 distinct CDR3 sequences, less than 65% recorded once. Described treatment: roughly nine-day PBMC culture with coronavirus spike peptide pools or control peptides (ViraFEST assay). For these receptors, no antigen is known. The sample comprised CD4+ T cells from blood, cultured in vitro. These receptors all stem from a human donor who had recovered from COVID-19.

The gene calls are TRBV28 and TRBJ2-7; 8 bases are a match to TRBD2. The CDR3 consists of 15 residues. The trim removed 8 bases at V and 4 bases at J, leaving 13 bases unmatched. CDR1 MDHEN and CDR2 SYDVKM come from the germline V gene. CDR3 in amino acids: CASRGSGSTGYEQYF. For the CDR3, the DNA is TGTGCCAGCCGGGGGAGCGGGAGTACGGGATACGAGCAGTACTTC.

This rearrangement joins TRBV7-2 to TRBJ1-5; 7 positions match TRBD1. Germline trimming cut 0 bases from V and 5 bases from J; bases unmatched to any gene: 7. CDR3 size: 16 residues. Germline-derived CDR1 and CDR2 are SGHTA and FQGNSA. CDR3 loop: CASSLARGGGYQPQHF. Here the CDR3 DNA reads TGTGCCAGCAGCTTAGCGCGAGGGGGCGGGTATCAGCCCCAGCATTTT. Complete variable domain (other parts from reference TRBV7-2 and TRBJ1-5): GAGVSQSPSNKVTEKGKDVELRCDPISGHTALYWYRQSLGQGLEFLIYFQGNSAPDKSGLPSDRFSAERTGGSVSTLTIQRTQQEDSAVYLCASSLARGGGYQPQHFGDGTRLSIL.

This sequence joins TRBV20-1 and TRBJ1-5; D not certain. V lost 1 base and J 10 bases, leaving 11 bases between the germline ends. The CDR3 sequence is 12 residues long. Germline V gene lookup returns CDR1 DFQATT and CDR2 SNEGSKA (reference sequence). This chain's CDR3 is CSARGFQDPQHF. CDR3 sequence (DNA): TGCAGTGCTAGAGGTTTTCAGGACCCCCAGCATTTT.

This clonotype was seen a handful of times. CDR3 region: CSARARPNRVDTQYF. CDR3 bases: TGCAGTGCTAGAGCGAGACCAAACCGCGTGGATACGCAGTATTTT. The chain combines TRBV20-1 with TRBJ2-3, with D unclear. CDR1 is DFQATT, CDR2 SNEGSKA, per germline (reference sequence). The CDR3 contains 15 residues. The ends were cut back, 1 base at V and 6 bases at J, with 17 bases in the middle.